This TCR beta chain was identified during a study of chronic HIV infection and antiretroviral therapy. TCRdb called the 5' RACE reads again in MiXCR, with one record for every CDR3 protein. The repertoire has about 38,000 distinct CDR3 sequences, about 8.9% of them found once; the top ten carry 2.5% to 3.5%. Ten or more counts support this clonotype. Trimming cost V 9 bases and J 3 bases, with 13 bases left between them. Germline loops: CDR1 KGHDR, CDR2 SFDVKD. The CDR3 length is 14 residues. This rearrangement joins TRBV24-1 to TRBJ2-2; D tentatively fits TRBD1 or TRBD2 (5 bases each). The specimen sequenced was peripheral blood. This receptor was taken from an adult who had HIV and had not received antiretroviral therapy, or was an uninfected healthy control (not recorded which). This CDR3 reads CATSLGTDTGELFF. CDR3 nucleotide sequence: TGTGCCACCTCCCTGGGGACGGACACCGGGGAGCTGTTTTTT.